The following is a TCR beta chain sequence with its context. The antigen remains unidentified. The sample originates from a study of PD-1 blockade in classical Hodgkin lymphoma. Germline CDR1 is SGHDT and CDR2 is YYEEEE. Trimming cost V 0 bases and J 5 bases; bases outside gene matches: 10. The CDR3 has 16 amino acids. After autologous stem cell transplantation all patients relapsed, and prior brentuximab vedotin exposure differed between cohorts. Thawed PBMCs yielded CD4+ T cells through magnetic negative selection. Libraries were prepared by immunoSEQ multiplex PCR; TCRdb keeps only in-frame clonotypes and omits some of them. The data show 25,000 to 35,000 clones, around 86% seen once. The study, taken as a whole, reports: Baseline diversity was lower in partial responders and progressors than complete responders. Anyone who began nivolumab under 1 year after ASCT was excluded.

Here the sequenced sample was CD4+ T cells from blood, taken at baseline. This receptor was obtained from a human donor with classical Hodgkin lymphoma. The rearrangement uses TRBV5-6 and TRBJ1-2, with TRBD1 matching 7 bases. CDR3 DNA: TGTGCCAGCAGCTTGGTTGGAGGGGGCGATTTTTATGGCTACACCTTC. Residues: CASSLVGGGDFYGYTF.